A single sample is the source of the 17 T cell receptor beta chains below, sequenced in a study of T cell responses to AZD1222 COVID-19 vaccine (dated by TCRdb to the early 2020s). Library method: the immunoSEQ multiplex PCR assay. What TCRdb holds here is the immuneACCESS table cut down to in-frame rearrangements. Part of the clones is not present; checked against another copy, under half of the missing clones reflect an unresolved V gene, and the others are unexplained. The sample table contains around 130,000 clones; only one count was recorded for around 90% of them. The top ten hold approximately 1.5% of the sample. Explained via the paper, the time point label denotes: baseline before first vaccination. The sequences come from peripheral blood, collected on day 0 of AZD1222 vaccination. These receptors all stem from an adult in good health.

DNA of the CDR3: TGTGCCAGCAGCCCCCCCGGAACCTACGAGCAGTACTTC. Translation gives CASSPPGTYEQYF. The chain carries TRBV7-3 and TRBJ2-7, with D unresolved. CDR3 length equals 13 residues. Looked up from germline, CDR1 is SGHTA and CDR2 is FQGTGA. V was trimmed by 5 bases and J by 2 bases, leaving 10 bases between them. Together with reference TRBV7-3 and TRBJ2-7, the CDR3 gives the full variable domain: GAGVSQTPSNKVTEKGKYVELRCDPISGHTALYWYRQSLGQGPEFLIYFQGTGAADDSGLPNDRFFAVRPEGSVSTLKIQRTERGDSAVYLCASSPPGTYEQYFGPGTRLTVT.

Written as DNA, the CDR3 is TGTGCCACCAGCAGCCCCCTGGGGGGGCTAGATACGCAGTATTTT. Translating it yields CATSSPLGGLDTQYF. The V and J genes are TRBV15 and TRBJ2-3; the D gene is possibly TRBD2 (7 bases). The ends were cut back, 3 bases at V and 5 bases at J, with 15 bases in the middle. The CDR3 contains 15 residues. The V gene's germline CDR1 is LNHNV and CDR2 YYDKDF (reference sequence).

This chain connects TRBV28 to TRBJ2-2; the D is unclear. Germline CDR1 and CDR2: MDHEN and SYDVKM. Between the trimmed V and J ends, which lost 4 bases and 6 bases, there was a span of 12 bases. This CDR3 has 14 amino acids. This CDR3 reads CASSYPARSGELFF. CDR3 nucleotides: TGTGCCAGCAGTTACCCAGCGCGGTCCGGGGAGCTGTTTTTT.

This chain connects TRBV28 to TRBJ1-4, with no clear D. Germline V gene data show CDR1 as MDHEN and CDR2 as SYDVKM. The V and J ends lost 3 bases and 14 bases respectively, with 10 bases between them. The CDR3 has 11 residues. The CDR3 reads CASSFMTKLFF. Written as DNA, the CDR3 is TGTGCCAGCAGTTTTATGACAAAGCTGTTTTTT.

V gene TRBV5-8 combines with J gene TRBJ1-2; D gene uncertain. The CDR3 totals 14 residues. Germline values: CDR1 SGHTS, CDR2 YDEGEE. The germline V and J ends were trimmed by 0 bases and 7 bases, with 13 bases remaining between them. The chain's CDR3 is CASSLDPGRGGYTF. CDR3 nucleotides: TGTGCCAGCAGCTTGGATCCAGGCAGAGGTGGCTACACCTTC.

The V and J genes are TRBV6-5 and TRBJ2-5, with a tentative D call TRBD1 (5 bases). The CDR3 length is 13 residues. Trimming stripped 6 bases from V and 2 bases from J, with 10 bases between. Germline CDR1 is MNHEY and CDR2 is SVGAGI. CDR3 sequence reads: CASRRTTQETQYF. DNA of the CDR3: TGTGCCAGCAGGCGGACAACTCAAGAGACCCAGTACTTC.

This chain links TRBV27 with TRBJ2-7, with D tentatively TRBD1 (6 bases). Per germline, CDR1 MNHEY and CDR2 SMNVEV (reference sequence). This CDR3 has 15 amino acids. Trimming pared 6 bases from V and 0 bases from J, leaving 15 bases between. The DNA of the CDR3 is TGTGCCAGCAGACCTGCGGACAGCAGCTCCTACGAGCAGTACTTC. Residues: CASRPADSSSYEQYF.

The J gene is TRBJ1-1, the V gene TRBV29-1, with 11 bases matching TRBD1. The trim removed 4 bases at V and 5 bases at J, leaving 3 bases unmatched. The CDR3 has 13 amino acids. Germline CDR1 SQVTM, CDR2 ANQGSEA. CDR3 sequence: CSVAGTGGTEAFF. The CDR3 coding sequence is TGCAGCGTTGCAGGGACAGGGGGGACTGAAGCTTTCTTT.

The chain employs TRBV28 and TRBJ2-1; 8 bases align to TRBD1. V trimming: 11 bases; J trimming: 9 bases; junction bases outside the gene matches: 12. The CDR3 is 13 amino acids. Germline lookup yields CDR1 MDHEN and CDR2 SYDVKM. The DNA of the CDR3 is TGTGCCTCCCAGGGGGCAGGTTGGGGTGAGCAGTTCTTC. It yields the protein CASQGAGWGEQFF.

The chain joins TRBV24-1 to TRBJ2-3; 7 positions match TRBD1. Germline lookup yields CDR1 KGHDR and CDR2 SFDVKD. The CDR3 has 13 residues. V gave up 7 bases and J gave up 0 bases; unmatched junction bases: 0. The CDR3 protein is CATRQGSTDTQYF. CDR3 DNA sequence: TGTGCCACCAGACAGGGGAGCACAGATACGCAGTATTTT.

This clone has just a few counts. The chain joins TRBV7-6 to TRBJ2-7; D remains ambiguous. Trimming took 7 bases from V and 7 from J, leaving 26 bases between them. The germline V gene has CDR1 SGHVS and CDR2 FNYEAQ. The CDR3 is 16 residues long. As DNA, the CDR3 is TGTGCCAGCACCCCCCTTTTGGCCGACTTTCTACGAGAGCAGTACTTC. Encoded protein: CASTPLLADFLREQYF.

This CDR3 is CASSPRDTHYEQYF. In nucleotides, the CDR3 is TGCGCCAGCAGCCCGCGGGACACCCACTACGAGCAGTACTTC. The V call is TRBV4-1, the J call TRBJ2-7; D may match TRBD1 or TRBD2 (6 bases each). This CDR3 spans 14 amino acids. Germline lookup yields CDR1 MGHRA and CDR2 YSYEKL. Trimming pared 4 bases from V and 3 bases from J, leaving 13 bases between.

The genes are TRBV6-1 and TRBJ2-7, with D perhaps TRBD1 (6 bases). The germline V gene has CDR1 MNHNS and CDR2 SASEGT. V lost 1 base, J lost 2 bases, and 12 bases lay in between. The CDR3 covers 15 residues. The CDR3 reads CASSEGGRGTYEQYF. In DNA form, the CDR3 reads TGTGCCAGCAGTGAAGGAGGCAGGGGAACCTACGAGCAGTACTTC.

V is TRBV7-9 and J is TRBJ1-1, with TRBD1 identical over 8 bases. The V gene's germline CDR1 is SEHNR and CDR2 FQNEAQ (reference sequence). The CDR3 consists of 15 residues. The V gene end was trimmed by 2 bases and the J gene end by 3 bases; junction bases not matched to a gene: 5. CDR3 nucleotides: TGTGCCAGCAGCTTAACGGACAGGGTGGACACTGAAGCTTTCTTT. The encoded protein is CASSLTDRVDTEAFF.

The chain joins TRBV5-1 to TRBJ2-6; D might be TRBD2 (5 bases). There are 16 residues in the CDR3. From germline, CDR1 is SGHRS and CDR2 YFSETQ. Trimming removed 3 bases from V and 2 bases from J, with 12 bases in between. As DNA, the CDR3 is TGCGCCAGCAGCTCGTCCGGGGTCACTGGGGCCAACGTCCTGACTTTC. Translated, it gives CASSSSGVTGANVLTF.

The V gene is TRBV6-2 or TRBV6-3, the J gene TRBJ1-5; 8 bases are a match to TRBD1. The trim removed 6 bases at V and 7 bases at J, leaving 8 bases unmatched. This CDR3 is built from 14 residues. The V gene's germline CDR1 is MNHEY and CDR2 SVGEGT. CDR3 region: CASSSDRARQPQHF. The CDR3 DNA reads TGTGCCAGCAGCTCGGACAGGGCAAGGCAGCCCCAGCATTTT.

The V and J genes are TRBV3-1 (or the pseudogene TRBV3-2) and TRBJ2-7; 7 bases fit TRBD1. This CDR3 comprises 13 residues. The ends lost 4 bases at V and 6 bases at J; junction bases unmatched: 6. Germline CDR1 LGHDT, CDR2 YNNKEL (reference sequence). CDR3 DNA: TGTGCCAGCAGCCCGAACAGGGGATTCGAGCAGTACTTC. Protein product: CASSPNRGFEQYF.